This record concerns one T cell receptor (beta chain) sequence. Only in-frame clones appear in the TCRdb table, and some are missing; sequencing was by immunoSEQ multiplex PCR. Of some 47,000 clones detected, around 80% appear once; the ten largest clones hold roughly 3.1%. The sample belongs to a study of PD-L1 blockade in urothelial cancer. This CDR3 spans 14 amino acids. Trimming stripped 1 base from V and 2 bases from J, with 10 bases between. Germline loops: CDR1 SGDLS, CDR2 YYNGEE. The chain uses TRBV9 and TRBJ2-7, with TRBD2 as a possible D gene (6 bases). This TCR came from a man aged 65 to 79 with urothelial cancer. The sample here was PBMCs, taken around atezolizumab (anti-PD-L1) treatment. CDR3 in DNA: TGTGCCAGCAGCGTAAGGGGAGGAACCTACGAGCAGTACTTC. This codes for CASSVRGGTYEQYF.